The 14 T cell receptor beta chains below were found in one sample sequenced in a study of monozygotic twins with inflammatory bowel disease. Reanalyzing the 5' RACE reads, TCRdb keeps one entry per CDR3 protein, without DNA. Its listing shows fewer than 450,000 distinct CDR3 sequences. Specimen: blood. The receptors were sampled from a human donor with ulcerative colitis or Crohn's disease, or a healthy co-twin of an affected twin (not recorded which).

The chain combines TRBV6-2 or TRBV6-3 with TRBJ2-5; TCRdb's assignment of TRBD2 cannot be checked, as there is no DNA. This CDR3 spans 14 amino acids. The germline gives CDR1 MNHEY, CDR2 SVGEGT. The CDR3 loop is CASSDPSEYPPRYF.

The genes are TRBV7-9 and TRBJ2-3; TCRdb's D call of TRBD1 is untestable without DNA. The germline CDR1 and CDR2 sequences are SEHNR and FQNEAQ (reference sequence). The CDR3 sequence is 14 residues long. The CDR3 loop is CASSLLGGTDTQYF.

The V call is TRBV10-3, the J call TRBJ2-5; TCRdb calls TRBD1, which cannot be checked without DNA. Germline-derived CDR1 and CDR2 are ENHRY and SYGVKD. The CDR3 runs 13 residues. CDR3 residues: CAISESEGETQYF.

The chain is built from TRBV27 and TRBJ1-5; the TCRdb D gene call, TRBD1, has no DNA to confirm it. The CDR3 sequence is 18 residues long. Germline CDR1 is MNHEY and CDR2 is SMNVEV (reference sequence). The CDR3 sequence: CASREEGTGFYSNQPQHF.

The chain recombines TRBV24-1 with TRBJ2-5; as DNA is missing, the TRBD2 call by TCRdb cannot be tested. CDR3 size: 20 residues. Germline CDR1 reads KGHDR; CDR2 reads SFDVKD. The CDR3 loop reads CATSDLGTLPSGGPEETQYF.

J is TRBJ1-5 and V is TRBV6-2 or TRBV6-3. This CDR3 comprises 14 residues. The germline V gene has CDR1 MNHEY and CDR2 SVGEGT. The CDR3 spells CASSLRTDNQPQHF.

This chain uses TRBV29-1 with TRBJ2-3; checking the TCRdb D call of TRBD1 is not possible without DNA. The CDR3 has 14 residues. Germline lookup yields CDR1 SQVTM and CDR2 ANQGSEA. The CDR3 reads CSVEGQGSEDTQYF.

The chain links TRBV5-4 to TRBJ2-7; TCRdb designates TRBD1, a call that cannot be tested without DNA. CDR1 is SGHNT, CDR2 YYREEE, per germline (reference sequence). The CDR3 has 15 amino acids. The CDR3 here is CASSLSGQPNYEQYF. Complete variable domain (other parts from reference TRBV5-4 and TRBJ2-7): ETGVTQSPTHLIKTRGQQVTLRCSSQSGHNTVSWYQQALGQGPQFIFQYYREEENGRGNFPPRFSGLQFPNYSSELNVNALELDDSALYLCASSLSGQPNYEQYFGPGTRLTVT.

This sequence joins TRBV9 and TRBJ2-1; TCRdb's D gene call, TRBD2, goes unchecked for lack of DNA. This CDR3 spans 17 amino acids. CDR1 is SGDLS and CDR2 is YYNGEE in the germline V gene. This CDR3 reads CASSVASGGAWVNEQFF.

The chain is built from TRBV7-9 and TRBJ2-7; TCRdb outputs TRBD2, but without DNA this stays unchecked. CDR1 SEHNR and CDR2 FQNEAQ come from the germline V gene (reference sequence). The CDR3 runs to 14 residues. The CDR3 loop is CASSLASGGIRQYF.

The chain uses TRBV6-2 or TRBV6-3 and TRBJ2-7. This CDR3 contains 11 residues. The V gene's germline CDR1 is MNHEY and CDR2 SVGEGT. The CDR3 spells CASPLLYEQYF.

This chain connects TRBV15 to TRBJ1-2; TCRdb's assignment of TRBD1 cannot be checked, as there is no DNA. Germline assignment: CDR1 LNHNV and CDR2 YYDKDF (reference sequence). CDR3 length: 12 amino acids. The CDR3: CATSNRGGGYTF.

The CDR3 region is CASSKIAVQQNTQYF. The genes are TRBV14 and TRBJ2-3; absent DNA, TCRdb's TRBD2 call cannot be checked. CDR1 is SGHDN and CDR2 is FVKESK in the germline V gene. The CDR3 consists of 15 residues.

The rearrangement links TRBV9 to TRBJ1-2; the TCRdb D gene call, TRBD1, has no DNA to confirm it. This CDR3 has 13 residues. Germline V gene sequence: CDR1 SGDLS, CDR2 YYNGEE. Here the CDR3 reads CASGLGQGNGYTF.